This TCR beta chain was recorded in a study of cytomegalovirus exposure and HLA in healthy donors. Study-level information: As an earlier analysis found, around 190 million T cells yielded about 120 million unique TCR beta sequences. Whole-study results and caveats: Previous analysis showed most TCR beta V segments were productive about 87% or about 30% of the time. Later analysis identified a missense DCLRE1C variant that was linked to TCR beta V- and J-gene trimming.

V lost 1 base to trimming and J lost 3 bases, with 10 bases between them. There are 15 residues in the CDR3. Germline assignment: CDR1 SGHTA and CDR2 FQGNSA. Primers included in the PCR were 60 Vbeta and 13 Jbeta primers. Clones were sequenced by immunoSEQ multiplex PCR, and TCRdb holds only the in-frame ones, with some missing. The sample yields 79,000 or so clones, 79% seen once. Remarks on this clone: Its cognate antigen is unknown.

The receptor comes from a woman aged 40 to 55 in good health and CMV-seropositive. The chain is built from TRBV7-2 and TRBJ2-1, with a tentative D call TRBD2 (5 bases). Sequenced input: PBMCs. The CDR3 region has the DNA TGTGCCAGCAGCTTAGGAGTAGGAGGCTACAATGAGCAGTTCTTC. As protein: CASSLGVGGYNEQFF. Supplemented by reference TRBV7-2 and TRBJ2-1, the full variable domain reads GAGVSQSPSNKVTEKGKDVELRCDPISGHTALYWYRQSLGQGLEFLIYFQGNSAPDKSGLPSDRFSAERTGGSVSTLTIQRTQQEDSAVYLCASSLGVGGYNEQFFGPGTRLTVL.